This T cell receptor beta chain was documented in a study of neurological immune-mediated disorders. Study results and limitations: HTLV-1-associated myelopathy had the most TCR clonal expansion, whereas multiple sclerosis had the least (lower than in healthy controls). Among 34 multiple sclerosis patients, phylogenetic grouping put the repertoires of 18 into a single related-CDR3 cluster, a possible signature.

The making of cDNA relied on 5'RACE with 10-nucleotide random UMIs. TCRdb re-called the 5' RACE reads with MiXCR, one entry per CDR3 protein. The sample shows some 61,000 distinct CDR3 sequences, around 3.9% of them seen only once. The CDR3 extends over 14 amino acids. CDR1 is DFQATT, CDR2 SNEGSKA, per germline (reference sequence). V shed 6 bases, J shed 3 bases, and the junction held 7 bases outside the gene matches. The unsorted libraries were generated from a total of 2 million PBMCs, which had been stored in RNAlater at -80 C. This clonotype was counted at least ten times. The antigen is unknown. Material for sequencing was PBMCs. This chain joins TRBV20-1 and TRBJ1-2, with 10 bases matching TRBD1. The sequence was collected from a man aged 30 to 45 with multiple sclerosis. The CDR3 sequence is CSANDRGRHYGYTF. The CDR3 nucleotides read TGCAGTGCGAATGACAGGGGGCGGCACTATGGCTACACCTTC.